What follows are 21 T cell receptor beta chains derived from one specimen sequenced in a study of beta chain features in type 1 diabetes. Their antigens remain unidentified. Of the isolated RNA, all was reverse transcribed, and so the sequenced material was expressed TCRB transcripts. TCRdb's table, derived via immunoSEQ multiplex PCR, lists solely in-frame clones and lacks some. The top ten clones hold 0.5% to 0.55% of a sample with about 170,000 clones, almost 8% of them seen once. Study-wide results and caveats: Moderately but significantly shorter TCRB CDR3s were found in Type 1 diabetes patients in all four CD4+ subsets.

The sample taken for sequencing was central memory CD4+ T cells from blood. The receptor set was obtained from a man younger than 35 with type 1 diabetes.

In its sample, this clone was seen a few times. The chain links TRBV11-3 to TRBJ2-1; 9 nucleotides agree with TRBD2. Germline CDR1 reads SGHNT; CDR2 reads YENEEA. Losses at the gene ends were 8 bases for V and 10 bases for J; bases not matched to a gene: 9. CDR3 size: 13 residues. In nucleotides, the CDR3 is TGTGCCAGCGGACTTAGCGGGAGAAGGGAGCAGTTCTTC. Residues: CASGLSGRREQFF.

This clone came up a few times. The V gene is TRBV5-1, the J gene TRBJ1-1, with D perhaps matching TRBD1 (5 bases). CDR3 length: 14 residues. V dropped 0 bases and J dropped 5 bases, with 11 bases sitting between them. Germline lookup yields CDR1 SGHRS and CDR2 YFSETQ. The CDR3 loop is CASSLVGGGTEAFF. In DNA, the CDR3 is TGCGCCAGCAGCTTGGTCGGTGGGGGGACTGAAGCTTTCTTT.

This clone was seen more than once but under ten times. The rearrangement joins TRBV28 to TRBJ1-3; D call uncertain. This CDR3 comprises 14 residues. Trimming took 2 bases from V and 1 from J, leaving 6 bases between them. Germline V CDR1 and CDR2: MDHEN, SYDVKM. The DNA of the CDR3 is TGTGCCAGCAGTTTACTCACTTCTGGAAACACCATATATTTT. Encoded protein: CASSLLTSGNTIYF.

The rearrangement uses TRBV9 and TRBJ1-4, with D possibly TRBD1 on 6 matching bases. V was shortened by 4 bases and J by 1 base, with 8 bases between the two germline ends. The CDR3 is 14 amino acids. Germline CDR1 SGDLS, CDR2 YYNGEE. The CDR3 DNA reads TGTGCCAGCAGCCCGGGACAAACTAATGAAAAACTGTTTTTT. The encoded protein is CASSPGQTNEKLFF.

The chain combines TRBV30 with TRBJ1-6, with 10 bases that match TRBD1. The CDR3 contains 18 residues. With V trimmed by 3 bases and J by 1 base, 9 bases remained unmatched. The germline CDR1 and CDR2 sequences are GTSNPN and SVGIG (reference sequence). The CDR3 here is CAWRLGRTGGSYNSPLHF. CDR3 sequence (DNA): TGTGCCTGGAGACTAGGAAGGACAGGGGGGTCCTATAATTCACCCCTCCACTTT.

The chain recombines TRBV4-1 with TRBJ1-6, with 7 bases fitting TRBD1. The CDR3 is made up of 16 amino acids. The germline CDR1 and CDR2 sequences are MGHRA and YSYEKL. Trimming at V came to 0 bases and at J to 13 bases, leaving 12 bases not matched to a gene. As DNA, the CDR3 is TGCGCCAGCAGCCAAGAAAAAGTAGTACAGGGGTCTCCCCTCCACTTT. This gives the protein CASSQEKVVQGSPLHF.

This clone has more than one count but fewer than ten. The chain combines TRBV19 with TRBJ1-3, with TRBD1 matching 10 bases. From germline, CDR1 is LNHDA and CDR2 SQIVND (reference sequence). V lost 7 bases and J lost 3; bases outside the gene matches: 3. The CDR3 length is 14 residues. In nucleotides, the CDR3 is TGTGCCAGTATGGACAGGGGGTATGGAAACACCATATATTTT. The encoded protein is CASMDRGYGNTIYF.

This clone appeared a few times. This CDR3 is also generated by other DNA sequences in the sample. The chain joins TRBV5-6 to TRBJ2-5; the D is unclear. Germline-derived CDR1 and CDR2 are SGHDT and YYEEEE. The CDR3 extends over 13 amino acids. Trimming shortened V by 2 bases and J by 2 bases, and 7 bases separated the two germline ends. The CDR3: CASSFGRQETQYF. The DNA for the CDR3 is TGTGCCAGCAGCTTTGGCAGGCAAGAGACCCAGTACTTC.

This clone was counted a few times. This chain joins TRBV27 and TRBJ2-5, with a weak D call TRBD2 (7 bases). The length of the CDR3 is 16 residues. Trimming removed 8 bases from V and 2 bases from J, with 21 bases in between. The germline V gene encodes CDR1 MNHEY and CDR2 SMNVEV (reference sequence). The CDR3: CASSSGGWGGQETQYF. The CDR3 bases are TGTGCCAGCTCTTCGGGGGGCTGGGGAGGTCAAGAGACCCAGTACTTC.

A few counts support this clone. The chain recombines TRBV5-1 with TRBJ2-1; the match to TRBD2 covers 11 bases. The junction had 8 bases not matched to a gene; V was cut back by 4 bases and J by 8 bases. CDR1 and CDR2 (germline): SGHRS, YFSETQ. The CDR3 extends over 15 amino acids. The CDR3 region has the DNA TGCGCCAGCAGCCTCACTAGCGGGAGTTACGATGAGCAGTTCTTC. Amino acid sequence: CASSLTSGSYDEQFF.

This chain connects TRBV6-1 to TRBJ2-3, with unresolved D. Germline-derived CDR1 and CDR2 are MNHNS and SASEGT. CDR3 length equals 14 residues. V lost 1 base to trimming and J lost 6 bases, with 11 bases between them. CDR3 nucleotide sequence: TGTGCCAGCAGTGAAGATAGTTTGAGGGATACGCAGTATTTT. This gives the protein CASSEDSLRDTQYF.

The chain links TRBV29-1 to TRBJ2-3; 12 bases map to TRBD2. The V and J ends lost 6 bases and 5 bases, in that order; junction bases with no gene match: 3. The CDR3 totals 13 residues. Per the germline V gene, CDR1 is SQVTM and CDR2 is ANQGSEA. The CDR3 nucleotides read TGCAGCGTGCTAGCGGGAGGGGGAGATACGCAGTATTTT. Amino acids: CSVLAGGGDTQYF.

This clone was counted at least ten times. The chain carries TRBV6-5 and TRBJ2-1; 10 positions match TRBD2. The V gene's germline CDR1 is MNHEY and CDR2 SVGAGI. V was pared by 6 bases and J by 5 bases, with 4 bases of the junction left unmatched. The CDR3 spans 14 residues. CDR3 in DNA: TGTGCCAGCAGGCTAGCGGGGGAGGACAATGAGCAGTTCTTC. Translation: CASRLAGEDNEQFF.

The V call is TRBV7-2, the J call TRBJ2-3; a weak D match, TRBD2 (6 bases). The CDR3 sequence is 14 residues long. CDR1 is SGHTA and CDR2 is FQGNSA in the germline V gene. Trimming removed 2 bases from V and 8 bases from J, with 14 bases in between. The CDR3 nucleotides are TGTGCCAGCAGCTTACGGCTAGCGAAGGGTACGCAGTATTTT. This codes for CASSLRLAKGTQYF. Together with reference TRBV7-2 and TRBJ2-3, the CDR3 gives the full variable domain: GAGVSQSPSNKVTEKGKDVELRCDPISGHTALYWYRQSLGQGLEFLIYFQGNSAPDKSGLPSDRFSAERTGGSVSTLTIQRTQQEDSAVYLCASSLRLAKGTQYFGPGTRLTVL.

On this clone: The sample holds other DNA sequences that translate to the same CDR3. This sequence joins TRBV20-1 and TRBJ2-7; TRBD1 agrees at 9 bases. Germline-derived CDR1 and CDR2 are DFQATT and SNEGSKA (reference sequence). The CDR3 is 11 amino acids. J was trimmed by 5 bases and V by 7 bases; bases with no gene match: 3. CDR3 in DNA: TGCAGTGTCGGACAGGGGAACGAGCAGTACTTC. Translating gives CSVGQGNEQYF.

Only a few counts were recorded for this clone. This chain connects TRBV19 to TRBJ1-2; a weak D match, TRBD1 (5 bases). The length of the CDR3 is 15 residues. The V gene lost 0 bases and the J gene lost 1 base, with 9 bases spanning the gap. Germline V gives CDR1 LNHDA, CDR2 SQIVND (reference sequence). CDR3 protein: CASSIDHQGNYGYTF. The CDR3 region has the DNA TGTGCCAGTAGTATAGATCATCAGGGTAACTATGGCTACACCTTC.

The genes are TRBV10-3 and TRBJ2-5; 11 nucleotides align to TRBD2. The CDR3 has 15 residues. Germline V gene data show CDR1 as ENHRY and CDR2 as SYGVKD. Unmatched junction bases numbered 9, after V lost 7 bases and J lost 5 bases. CDR3 protein: CAIKPGLAGGETQYF. The CDR3 DNA sequence: TGTGCCATCAAACCCGGACTAGCGGGTGGGGAGACCCAGTACTTC.

V and J are TRBV30 and TRBJ2-5; D uncertain. This CDR3 contains 13 residues. Trimming pared 0 bases from V and 9 bases from J, leaving 14 bases between. The germline V gene encodes CDR1 GTSNPN and CDR2 SVGIG (reference sequence). CDR3 nucleotides: TGTGCCTGGAGTGTAGACAAACGGTCACCCCAGTACTTC. It specifies CAWSVDKRSPQYF.

This clone has just a few counts. The chain couples TRBV7-2 to TRBJ1-2; no clear D gene. The CDR3 totals 16 residues. CDR1 is SGHTA and CDR2 is FQGNSA in the germline V gene. Trimming took 6 bases from V and 8 from J, leaving 25 bases between them. CDR3 sequence (DNA): TGTGCCAGCAGTTCCCCGACCCTCGTGCCCAAGCGGGGCTACACCTTC. It is translated as CASSSPTLVPKRGYTF. Looking up the rest from reference TRBV7-2 and TRBJ1-2 gives the full variable domain: GAGVSQSPSNKVTEKGKDVELRCDPISGHTALYWYRQSLGQGLEFLIYFQGNSAPDKSGLPSDRFSAERTGGSVSTLTIQRTQQEDSAVYLCASSSPTLVPKRGYTFGSGTRLTVV.

This clone was found a few times. The genes are TRBV9 and TRBJ2-5; D unresolved. CDR1 is SGDLS and CDR2 is YYNGEE in the germline V gene. The CDR3 consists of 14 residues. V was cut by 0 bases and J by 1 base, with 7 bases left in between. For the CDR3, the DNA is TGTGCCAGCAGCGTAGCCAGCGCCCAAGAGACCCAGTACTTC. Protein: CASSVASAQETQYF.

This clone was counted ten times or more. The chain joins TRBV29-1 to TRBJ2-5; 14 nucleotides align to TRBD2. The CDR3 totals 17 residues. Germline V lookup: CDR1 SQVTM, CDR2 ANQGSEA. Germline trimming cut 3 bases from V and 9 bases from J; bases unmatched to any gene: 15. The CDR3 protein is CSVEGLAGAGLLSPQYF. In DNA, the CDR3 is TGCAGCGTTGAGGGACTAGCGGGGGCGGGACTCCTAAGTCCCCAGTACTTC. The full variable domain, in which reference TRBV29-1 and TRBJ2-5 provide the parts outside the CDR3, is SAVISQKPSRDICQRGTSLTIQCQVDSQVTMMFWYRQQPGQSLTLIATANQGSEATYESGFVIDKFPISRPNLTFSTLTVSNMSPEDSSIYLCSVEGLAGAGLLSPQYFGPGTRLLVL.